The clone carrying this T cell receptor beta chain was detected a few times. The data derive from a study of identical twins. Germline values: CDR1 SGHDT, CDR2 YYEEEE. V dropped 1 base and J dropped 0 bases, with 11 bases sitting between them. The CDR3 extends over 16 amino acids. TCRdb re-called the 5' RACE reads with MiXCR, one entry per CDR3 protein. Of under 300,000 distinct CDR3 sequences in the sample, about 8% were seen once. These records were also assigned to another study, of yellow fever vaccine responses in identical twins.

The clonotype comes from a woman under 30 in good health. This chain links TRBV5-6 with TRBJ2-1; D could derive from TRBD1 or TRBD2 (6 bases each). The sequenced sample was CD8+ T cells sorted from blood. In DNA, the CDR3 is TGTGCCAGCAGCTTGACGCCGGGGGCCTCCTACAATGAGCAGTTCTTC. Translation: CASSLTPGASYNEQFF.